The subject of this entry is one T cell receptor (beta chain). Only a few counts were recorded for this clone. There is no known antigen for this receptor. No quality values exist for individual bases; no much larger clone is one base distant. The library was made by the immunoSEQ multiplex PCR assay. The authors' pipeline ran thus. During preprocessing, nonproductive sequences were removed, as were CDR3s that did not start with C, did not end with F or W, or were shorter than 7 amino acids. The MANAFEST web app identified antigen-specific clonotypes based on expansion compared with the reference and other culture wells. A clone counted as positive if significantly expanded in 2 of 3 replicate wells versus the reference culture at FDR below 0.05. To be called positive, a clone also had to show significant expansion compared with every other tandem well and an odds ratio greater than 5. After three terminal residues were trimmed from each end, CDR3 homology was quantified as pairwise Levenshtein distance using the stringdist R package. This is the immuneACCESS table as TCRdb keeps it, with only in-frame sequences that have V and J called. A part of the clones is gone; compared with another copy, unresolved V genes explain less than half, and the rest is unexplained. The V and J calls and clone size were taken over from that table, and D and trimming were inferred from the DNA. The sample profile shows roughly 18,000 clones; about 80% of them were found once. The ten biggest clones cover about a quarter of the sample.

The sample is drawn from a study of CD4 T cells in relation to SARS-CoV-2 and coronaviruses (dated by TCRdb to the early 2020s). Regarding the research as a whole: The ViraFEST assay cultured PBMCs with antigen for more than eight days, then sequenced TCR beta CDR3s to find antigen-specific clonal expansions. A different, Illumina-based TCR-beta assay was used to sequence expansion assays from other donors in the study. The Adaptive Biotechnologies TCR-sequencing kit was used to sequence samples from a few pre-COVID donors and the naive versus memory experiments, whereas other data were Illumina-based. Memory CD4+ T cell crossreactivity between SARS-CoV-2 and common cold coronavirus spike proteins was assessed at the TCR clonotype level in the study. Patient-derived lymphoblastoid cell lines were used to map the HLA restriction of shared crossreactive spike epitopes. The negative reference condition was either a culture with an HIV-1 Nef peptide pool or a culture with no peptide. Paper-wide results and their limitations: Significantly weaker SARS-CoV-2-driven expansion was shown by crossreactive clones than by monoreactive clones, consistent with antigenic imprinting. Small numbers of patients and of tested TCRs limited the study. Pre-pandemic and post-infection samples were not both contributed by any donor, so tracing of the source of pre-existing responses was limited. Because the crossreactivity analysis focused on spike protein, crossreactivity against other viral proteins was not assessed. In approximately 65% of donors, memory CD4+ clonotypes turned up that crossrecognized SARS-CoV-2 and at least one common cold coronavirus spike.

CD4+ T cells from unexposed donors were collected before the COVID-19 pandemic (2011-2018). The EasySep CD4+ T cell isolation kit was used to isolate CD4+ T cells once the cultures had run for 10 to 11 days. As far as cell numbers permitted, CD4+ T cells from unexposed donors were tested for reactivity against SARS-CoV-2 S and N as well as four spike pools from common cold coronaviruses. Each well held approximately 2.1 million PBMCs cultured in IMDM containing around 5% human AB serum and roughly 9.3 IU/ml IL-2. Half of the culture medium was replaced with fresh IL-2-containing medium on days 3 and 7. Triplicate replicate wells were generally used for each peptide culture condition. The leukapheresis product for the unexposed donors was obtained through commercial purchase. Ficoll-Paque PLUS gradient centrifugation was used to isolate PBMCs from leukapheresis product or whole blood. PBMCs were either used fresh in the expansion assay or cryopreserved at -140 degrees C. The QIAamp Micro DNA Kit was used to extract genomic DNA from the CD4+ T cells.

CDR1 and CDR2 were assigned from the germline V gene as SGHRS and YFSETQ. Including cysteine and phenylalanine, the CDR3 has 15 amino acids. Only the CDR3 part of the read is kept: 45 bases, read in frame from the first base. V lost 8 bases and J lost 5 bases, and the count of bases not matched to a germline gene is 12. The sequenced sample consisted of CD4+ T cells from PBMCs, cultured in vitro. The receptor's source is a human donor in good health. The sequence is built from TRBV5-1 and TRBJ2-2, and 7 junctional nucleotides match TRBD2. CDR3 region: CASTIAGSRTGELFF. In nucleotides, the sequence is TGCGCCAGTACCATAGCGGGCTCAAGAACCGGGGAGCTGTTTTTT.